These 20 T cell receptor beta chains share one sample of origin, sequenced in a study of beta chain features in type 1 diabetes. Their antigens are not known. The sequenced template was cDNA made from the entire isolated RNA. Some clones are missing from TCRdb's copy, which holds only in-frame ones; the method was immunoSEQ multiplex PCR. The table lists 150,000 to 200,000 clones, almost 65% of them singletons. Notes on the study in general: Shorter TCRB CDR3s, moderately but significantly so, marked every one of the four CD4+ subsets in Type 1 diabetes patients.

The sample comprised naive CD4+ T cells from blood. These receptor sequences come from a man between 25 and 39 years old with type 1 diabetes.

The gene calls are TRBV7-9 and TRBJ2-7; D ambiguous. Germline V gene data show CDR1 as SEHNR and CDR2 as FQNEAQ (reference sequence). The CDR3 consists of 11 residues. Trimming took off 5 bases at V and 7 bases at J, with 9 bases between the two ends. CDR3 protein: CASSLAWEQYF. CDR3 DNA: TGTGCCAGCAGCCTTGCCTGGGAGCAGTACTTC.

This clone has a single count. This chain links TRBV7-2 with TRBJ2-1, with a tentative D call TRBD2 (5 bases). The CDR3 totals 14 residues. The V end was cut by 4 bases, the J end by 4 bases, with 11 bases between. Looked up from germline, CDR1 is SGHTA and CDR2 is FQGNSA. For the CDR3, the DNA is TGTGCCAGCAGCTCCTCCGGACTTTACAATGAGCAGTTCTTC. Its translation: CASSSSGLYNEQFF.

This clone was detected only a few times. This chain uses TRBV29-1 with TRBJ1-1, with TRBD1 identical over 10 bases. Trimming cost V 3 bases and J 5 bases; bases outside gene matches: 3. The CDR3 is 13 amino acids. Germline V gene sequence: CDR1 SQVTM, CDR2 ANQGSEA. For the CDR3, the DNA is TGCAGCGTTGATGGGACAGGGGAGACTGAAGCTTTCTTT. Protein product: CSVDGTGETEAFF.

This clone was seen a single time. The chain links TRBV29-1 to TRBJ2-5; perhaps TRBD2 as D (5 bases). The V and J ends lost 4 bases and 5 bases respectively, with 17 bases between them. The CDR3 is 14 amino acids. CDR1 is SQVTM, CDR2 ANQGSEA, per germline. This CDR3 reads CSVGYLGPGETQYF. DNA for the CDR3: TGCAGCGTTGGATACTTAGGCCCGGGGGAGACCCAGTACTTC.

J is TRBJ2-1 and V is TRBV2; 7 nucleotides agree with TRBD1. Germline values: CDR1 SNHLY, CDR2 FYNNEI. There are 12 residues in the CDR3. V dropped 3 bases and J dropped 9; count of bases not matched to a gene: 2. The CDR3, as DNA: TGTGCCAGCAGTGAGGCAGGGGGTGAGCAGTTCTTC. This encodes CASSEAGGEQFF.

This clone came up a few times. The rearrangement uses TRBV7-2 and TRBJ2-1, with 8 positions matching TRBD2. J lost 6 bases, V lost 4 bases, and 11 bases had no gene match. CDR1 is SGHTA and CDR2 is FQGNSA in the germline V gene. The CDR3 totals 16 residues. In DNA, the CDR3 is TGTGCCAGCAGCTCGCTAGCGGGCTCCGTACCCAATGAGCAGTTCTTC. Protein sequence: CASSSLAGSVPNEQFF.

This rearrangement joins TRBV5-1 to TRBJ2-5, with D tentatively TRBD1 or TRBD2 (5 bases each). V dropped 1 base and J dropped 4 bases, with 17 bases sitting between them. In germline, CDR1 is SGHRS, CDR2 YFSETQ. This CDR3 is 16 amino acids long. CDR3 sequence reads: CASSLTGTAGGETQYF. DNA for the CDR3: TGCGCCAGCAGCTTGACCGGGACGGCCGGAGGAGAGACCCAGTACTTC.

This sequence joins TRBV30 and TRBJ1-6; D call uncertain. Germline CDR1 GTSNPN, CDR2 SVGIG (reference sequence). The V end was cut by 4 bases, the J end by 5 bases, with 12 bases between. This CDR3 has 14 residues. CDR3 sequence reads: CAWKFDGDNSPLHF. The CDR3 bases are TGTGCCTGGAAGTTCGACGGAGATAATTCACCCCTCCACTTT.

The chain joins TRBV25-1 to TRBJ2-6; D is possibly TRBD2 (5 bases). Trimming removed 8 bases from V and 1 base from J, with 12 bases in between. Germline V CDR1 and CDR2: MGHDK, SYGVNS. This CDR3 is 15 amino acids long. CDR3 residues: CASSTGISGANVLTF. The CDR3 DNA reads TGTGCCAGCTCAACGGGGATTTCTGGGGCCAACGTCCTGACTTTC. The full variable domain, completed using reference TRBV25-1 and TRBJ2-6, is EADIYQTPRYLVIGTGKKITLECSQTMGHDKMYWYQQDPGMELHLIHYSYGVNSTEKGDLSSESTVSRIRTEHFPLTLESARPSHTSQYLCASSTGISGANVLTFGAGSRLTVL.

The chain recombines TRBV7-2 with TRBJ1-6, with 11 bases identical to TRBD1. Germline CDR1 is SGHTA and CDR2 is FQGNSA. The CDR3 spans 16 residues. The ends lost 5 bases at V and 7 bases at J; junction bases unmatched: 7. This chain's CDR3 is CASSAGQGETNSPLHF. CDR3 coding DNA: TGTGCCAGCAGCGCGGGACAGGGGGAGACAAATTCACCCCTCCACTTT.

This sequence joins TRBV6-5 and TRBJ2-5; D remains unclear. V lost 5 bases and J 5 bases, leaving 18 bases between the germline ends. The CDR3 runs 15 residues. Germline CDR1 MNHEY, CDR2 SVGAGI. The CDR3 DNA is TGTGCCAGCAGTCCCCCCGGTGGTAGAGGCGAGACCCAGTACTTC. Translating it yields CASSPPGGRGETQYF.

This chain connects TRBV9 to TRBJ2-2; unclear D gene. CDR1 and CDR2 from the germline V gene are SGDLS and YYNGEE. The ends were cut back, 2 bases at V and 0 bases at J, with 5 bases in the middle. This CDR3 contains 14 residues. CDR3 protein: CASSVLPNTGELFF. Here the CDR3 DNA reads TGTGCCAGCAGCGTCCTCCCGAACACCGGGGAGCTGTTTTTT.

The chain couples TRBV20-1 to TRBJ1-1; D unclear. The CDR3 spans 11 residues. The ends were cut back, 3 bases at V and 7 bases at J, with 9 bases in the middle. The germline gives CDR1 DFQATT, CDR2 SNEGSKA (reference sequence). The DNA for the CDR3 is TGCAGTGCTAGGATCCTAAGTGAAGCTTTCTTT. Protein product: CSARILSEAFF.

Here the CDR3 reads CASRGPSGEQFF. The CDR3 nucleotides are TGTGCCAGCAGGGGTCCGTCCGGGGAGCAGTTCTTC. The chain is built from TRBV2 and TRBJ2-1; D call uncertain. The CDR3 covers 12 residues. Trimming removed 6 bases from V and 10 bases from J, with 13 bases in between. Germline V lookup: CDR1 SNHLY, CDR2 FYNNEI.

The CDR3 region has the DNA TGTGCCAGCAGCTTAGGGGAGGACAGTTCCTACGAGCAGTACTTC. It encodes CASSLGEDSSYEQYF. The chain recombines TRBV7-9 with TRBJ2-7; the D gene could be TRBD1 or TRBD2 (6 bases each). The CDR3 consists of 15 residues. The germline V gene has CDR1 SEHNR and CDR2 FQNEAQ (reference sequence). V was shortened by 1 base and J by 1 base, with 11 bases between the two germline ends.

V usage is TRBV5-1 and J usage is TRBJ2-7; no firm D call. The length of the CDR3 is 15 residues. The V end was cut by 0 bases, the J end by 4 bases, with 14 bases between. Germline V gives CDR1 SGHRS, CDR2 YFSETQ. CDR3 sequence: CASSLVGPTPYEQYF. The CDR3 coding sequence is TGCGCCAGCAGCTTGGTTGGACCGACGCCTTACGAGCAGTACTTC.

The rearrangement joins TRBV4-3 to TRBJ2-1, with D unclear. V lost 0 bases to trimming and J lost 0 bases, with 9 bases between them. The CDR3 spans 16 residues. Germline CDR1 and CDR2: LGHNA and YSLEER. CDR3 nucleotide sequence: TGCGCCAGCAGCCAAGAAATCCCAAGCTCCTACAATGAGCAGTTCTTC. Translated, it gives CASSQEIPSSYNEQFF.

Comment on this clone: The sample has other DNA sequences that encode this CDR3 too. This sequence joins TRBV2 and TRBJ2-5; D unclear. The CDR3 has 13 amino acids. Trimming left V 4 bases short and J 2 bases short, with 8 bases between. Germline V CDR1 and CDR2: SNHLY, FYNNEI. CDR3 loop: CASSGTGQETQYF. The CDR3 nucleotides are TGTGCCAGCAGTGGGACCGGGCAAGAGACCCAGTACTTC. The variable domain in full, with the rest retrieved from reference TRBV2 and TRBJ2-5, is EPEVTQTPSHQVTQMGQEVILRCVPISNHLYFYWYRQILGQKVEFLVSFYNNEISEKSEIFDDQFSVERPDGSNFTLKIRSTKLEDSAMYFCASSGTGQETQYFGPGTRLLVL.

This chain joins TRBV2 and TRBJ2-4; no definite D call. Germline CDR1 and CDR2: SNHLY and FYNNEI. V lost 4 bases, J lost 0 bases, and 4 bases lay in between. The CDR3 is 13 amino acids. CDR3 residues: CASSGIAKNIQYF. In DNA form, the CDR3 reads TGTGCCAGCAGTGGGATAGCCAAAAACATTCAGTACTTC. The full variable domain, with the rest looked up from reference TRBV2 and TRBJ2-4, is EPEVTQTPSHQVTQMGQEVILRCVPISNHLYFYWYRQILGQKVEFLVSFYNNEISEKSEIFDDQFSVERPDGSNFTLKIRSTKLEDSAMYFCASSGIAKNIQYFGAGTRLSVL.

This clone was counted between two and nine times. The V and J genes are TRBV7-2 and TRBJ2-1; D possibly matches TRBD1 or TRBD2 (5 bases each). CDR1 is SGHTA, CDR2 FQGNSA, per germline. V was pared by 3 bases and J by 12 bases, with 18 bases between. This CDR3 has 14 amino acids. The CDR3 DNA reads TGTGCCAGCAGCTTGACTCGGGACGCCGGCGGGCAGTTCTTC. Translated: CASSLTRDAGGQFF. The variable domain in full, completed from reference TRBV7-2 and TRBJ2-1, reads GAGVSQSPSNKVTEKGKDVELRCDPISGHTALYWYRQSLGQGLEFLIYFQGNSAPDKSGLPSDRFSAERTGGSVSTLTIQRTQQEDSAVYLCASSLTRDAGGQFFGPGTRLTVL.